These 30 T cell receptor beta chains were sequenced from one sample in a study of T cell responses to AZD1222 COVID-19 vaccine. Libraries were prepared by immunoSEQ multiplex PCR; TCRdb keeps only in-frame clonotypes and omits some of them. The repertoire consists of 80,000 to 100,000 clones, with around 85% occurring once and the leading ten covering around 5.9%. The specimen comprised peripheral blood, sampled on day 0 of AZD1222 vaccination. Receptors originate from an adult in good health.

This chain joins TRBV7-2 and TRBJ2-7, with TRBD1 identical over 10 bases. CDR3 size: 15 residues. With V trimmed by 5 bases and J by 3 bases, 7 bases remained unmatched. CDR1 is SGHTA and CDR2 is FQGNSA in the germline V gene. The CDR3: CASSRTTGGGYEQYF. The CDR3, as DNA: TGTGCCAGCAGCCGCACGACAGGGGGCGGCTACGAGCAGTACTTC.

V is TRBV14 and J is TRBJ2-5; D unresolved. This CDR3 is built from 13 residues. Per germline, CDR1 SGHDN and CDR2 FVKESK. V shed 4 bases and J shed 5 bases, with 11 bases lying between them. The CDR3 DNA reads TGTGCCAGCAGCCCTAGACAAGGGGAGACCCAGTACTTC. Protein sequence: CASSPRQGETQYF. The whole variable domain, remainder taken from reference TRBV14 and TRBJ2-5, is EAGVTQFPSHSVIEKGQTVTLRCDPISGHDNLYWYRRVMGKEIKFLLHFVKESKQDESGMPNNRFLAERTGGTYSTLKVQPAELEDSGVYFCASSPRQGETQYFGPGTRLLVL.

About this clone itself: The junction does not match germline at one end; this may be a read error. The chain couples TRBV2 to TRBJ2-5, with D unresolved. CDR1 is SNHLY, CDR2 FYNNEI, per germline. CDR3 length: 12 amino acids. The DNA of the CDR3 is TGTGCCAGCAAGTCCCAGGAAGAGACCCGGTACTTC. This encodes CASKSQEETRYF.

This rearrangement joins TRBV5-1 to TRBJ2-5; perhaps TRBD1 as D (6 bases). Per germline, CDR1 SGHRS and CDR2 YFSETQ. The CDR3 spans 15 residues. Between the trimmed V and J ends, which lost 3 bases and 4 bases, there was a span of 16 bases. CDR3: CASSSDTGSGETQYF. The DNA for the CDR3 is TGCGCCAGCAGCTCAGATACAGGGAGCGGAGAGACCCAGTACTTC.

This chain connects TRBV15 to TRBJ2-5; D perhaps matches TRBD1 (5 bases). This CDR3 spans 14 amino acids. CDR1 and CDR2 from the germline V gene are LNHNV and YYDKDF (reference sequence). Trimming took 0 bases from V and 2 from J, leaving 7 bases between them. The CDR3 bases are TGTGCCACCAGCAGAGATCGACAGCAAGAGACCCAGTACTTC. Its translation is CATSRDRQQETQYF.

The CDR3 bases are TGTGCCACCAGCAGGAGGGGCAACCGCACACCGGGCCGGGCTGGCTACACCTTC. It codes for CATSRRGNRTPGRAGYTF. V is TRBV15 and J is TRBJ1-2; D is possibly TRBD1 (5 bases). Germline-derived CDR1 and CDR2 are LNHNV and YYDKDF (reference sequence). V lost 3 bases, J lost 7 bases, and 27 bases lay in between. The CDR3 totals 18 residues.

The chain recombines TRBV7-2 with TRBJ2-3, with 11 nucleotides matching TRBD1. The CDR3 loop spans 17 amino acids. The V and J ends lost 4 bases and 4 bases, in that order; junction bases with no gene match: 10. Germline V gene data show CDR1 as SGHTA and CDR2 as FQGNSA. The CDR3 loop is CASSSAGTGGFADTQYF. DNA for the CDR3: TGTGCCAGCAGCTCGGCCGGGACAGGGGGGTTCGCAGATACGCAGTATTTT.

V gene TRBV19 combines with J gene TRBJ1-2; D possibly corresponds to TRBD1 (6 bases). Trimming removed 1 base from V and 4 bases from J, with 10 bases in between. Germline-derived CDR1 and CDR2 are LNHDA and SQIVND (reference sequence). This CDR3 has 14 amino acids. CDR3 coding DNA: TGTGCCAGTAGTATAGTTGGACAGTTCTATGGCTACACCTTC. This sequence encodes CASSIVGQFYGYTF.

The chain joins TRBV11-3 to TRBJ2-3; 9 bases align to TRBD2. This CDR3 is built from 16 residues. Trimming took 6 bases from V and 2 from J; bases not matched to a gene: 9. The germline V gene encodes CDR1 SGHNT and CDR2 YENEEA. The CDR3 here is CASRAGGRTFTDTQYF. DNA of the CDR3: TGTGCCAGCAGAGCGGGAGGCCGGACATTCACAGATACGCAGTATTTT.

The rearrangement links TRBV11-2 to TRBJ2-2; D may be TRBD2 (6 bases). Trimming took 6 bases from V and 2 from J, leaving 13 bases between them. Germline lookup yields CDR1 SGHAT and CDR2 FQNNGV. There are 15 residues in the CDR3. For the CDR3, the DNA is TGTGCCAGCAGAATCTCGGGACTTAACACCGGGGAGCTGTTTTTT. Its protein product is CASRISGLNTGELFF.

The CDR3 bases are TGCGCCAGCAGTGAATCAACTAATGAAAAACTGTTTTTT. Translating gives CASSESTNEKLFF. This chain joins TRBV10-1 and TRBJ1-4, with D hard to call. The V gene's germline CDR1 is WNHNN and CDR2 SYGVQD (reference sequence). This CDR3 has 13 amino acids. The V end was cut by 3 bases, the J end by 0 bases, with 2 bases between.

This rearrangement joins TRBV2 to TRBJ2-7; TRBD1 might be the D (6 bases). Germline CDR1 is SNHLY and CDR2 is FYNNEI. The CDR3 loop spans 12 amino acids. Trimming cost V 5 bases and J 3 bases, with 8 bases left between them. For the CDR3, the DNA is TGTGCCAGCAGTCTACAGGGCTACGAGCAGTACTTC. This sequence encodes CASSLQGYEQYF.

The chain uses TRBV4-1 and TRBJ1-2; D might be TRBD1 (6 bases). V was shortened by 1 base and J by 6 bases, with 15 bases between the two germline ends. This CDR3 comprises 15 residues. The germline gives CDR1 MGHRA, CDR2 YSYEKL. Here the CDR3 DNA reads TGCGCCAGCAGCCAAGTTGGGGGGCGGACAAATGGCTACACCTTC. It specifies CASSQVGGRTNGYTF.

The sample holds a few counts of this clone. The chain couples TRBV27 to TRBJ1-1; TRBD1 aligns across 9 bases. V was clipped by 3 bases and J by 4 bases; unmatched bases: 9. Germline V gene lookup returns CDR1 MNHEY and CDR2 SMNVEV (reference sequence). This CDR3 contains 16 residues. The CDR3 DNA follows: TGTGCCAGCAGTTTTAGTGGACAGGGGTTGGGCACTGAAGCTTTCTTT. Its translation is CASSFSGQGLGTEAFF.

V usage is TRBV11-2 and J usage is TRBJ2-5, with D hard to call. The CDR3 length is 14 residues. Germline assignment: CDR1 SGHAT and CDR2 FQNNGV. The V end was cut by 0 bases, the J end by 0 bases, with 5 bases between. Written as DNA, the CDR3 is TGTGCCAGCAGCTTAGATACAGACCAAGAGACCCAGTACTTC. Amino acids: CASSLDTDQETQYF.

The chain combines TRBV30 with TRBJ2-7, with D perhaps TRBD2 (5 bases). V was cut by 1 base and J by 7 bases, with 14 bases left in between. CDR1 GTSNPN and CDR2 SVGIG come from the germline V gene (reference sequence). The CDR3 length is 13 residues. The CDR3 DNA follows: TGTGCCTGGAGTGGAATTAGTCGAGGGGAGCAGTACTTC. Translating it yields CAWSGISRGEQYF.

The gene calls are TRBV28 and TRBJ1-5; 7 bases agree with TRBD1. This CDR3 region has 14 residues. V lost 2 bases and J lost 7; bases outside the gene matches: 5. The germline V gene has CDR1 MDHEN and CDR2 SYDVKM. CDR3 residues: CASSLKGARQPQHF. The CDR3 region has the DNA TGTGCCAGCAGTTTAAAGGGGGCACGACAGCCCCAGCATTTT.

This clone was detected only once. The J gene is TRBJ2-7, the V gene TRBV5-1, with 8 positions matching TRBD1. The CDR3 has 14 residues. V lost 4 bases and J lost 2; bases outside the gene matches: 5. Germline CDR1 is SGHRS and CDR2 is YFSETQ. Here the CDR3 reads CASSDQGQAYEQYF. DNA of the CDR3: TGCGCCAGCAGCGATCAGGGACAGGCCTACGAGCAGTACTTC.

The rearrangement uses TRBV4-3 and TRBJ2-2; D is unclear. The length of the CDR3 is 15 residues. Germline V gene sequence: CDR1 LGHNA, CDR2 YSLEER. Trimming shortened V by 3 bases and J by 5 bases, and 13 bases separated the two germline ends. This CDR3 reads CASSHTAVRTGELFF. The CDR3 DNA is TGCGCCAGCAGCCATACGGCGGTGAGGACCGGGGAGCTGTTTTTT.

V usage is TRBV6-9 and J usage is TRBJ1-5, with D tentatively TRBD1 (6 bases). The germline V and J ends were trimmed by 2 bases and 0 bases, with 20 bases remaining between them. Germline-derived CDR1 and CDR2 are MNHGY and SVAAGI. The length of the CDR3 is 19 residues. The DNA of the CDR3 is TGTGCCAGCAGTTATAACCCTTATCGGGACAATTATAGCAATCAGCCCCAGCATTTT. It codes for CASSYNPYRDNYSNQPQHF.

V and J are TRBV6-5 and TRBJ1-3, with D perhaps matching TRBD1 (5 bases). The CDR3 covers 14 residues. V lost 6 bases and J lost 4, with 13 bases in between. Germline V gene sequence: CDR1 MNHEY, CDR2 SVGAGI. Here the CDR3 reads CASRGGGLGNTIYF. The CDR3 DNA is TGTGCCAGCAGGGGCGGGGGATTGGGAAACACCATATATTTT.

The CDR3 coding sequence is TGTGCCAGTAGCCTCAGGGCAGGGAACACTGAAGCTTTCTTT. Translated, it gives CASSLRAGNTEAFF. The chain is built from TRBV19 and TRBJ1-1; D perhaps matches TRBD1 (5 bases). Trimming cost V 6 bases and J 1 base, with 12 bases left between them. CDR3 size: 14 residues. Germline V gives CDR1 LNHDA, CDR2 SQIVND (reference sequence).

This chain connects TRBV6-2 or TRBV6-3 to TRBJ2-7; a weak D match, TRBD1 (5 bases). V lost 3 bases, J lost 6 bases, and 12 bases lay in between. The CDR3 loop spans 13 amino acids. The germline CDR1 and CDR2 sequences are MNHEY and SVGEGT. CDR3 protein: CASSYGRVGEQYF. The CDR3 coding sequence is TGTGCCAGCAGTTATGGCAGGGTGGGCGAGCAGTACTTC.

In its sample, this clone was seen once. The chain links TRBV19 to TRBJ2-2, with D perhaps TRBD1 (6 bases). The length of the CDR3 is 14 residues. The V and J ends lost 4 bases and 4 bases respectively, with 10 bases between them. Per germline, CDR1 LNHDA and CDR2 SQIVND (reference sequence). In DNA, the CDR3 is TGTGCCAGTAGTAACCTACAGGGCACCGGGGAGCTGTTTTTT. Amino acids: CASSNLQGTGELFF.

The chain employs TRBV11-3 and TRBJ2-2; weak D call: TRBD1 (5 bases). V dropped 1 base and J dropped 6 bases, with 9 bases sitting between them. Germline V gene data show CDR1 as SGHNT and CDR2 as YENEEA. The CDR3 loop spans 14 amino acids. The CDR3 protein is CASSLGGASGELFF. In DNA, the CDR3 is TGTGCCAGCAGCTTAGGGGGCGCTTCCGGGGAGCTGTTTTTT.

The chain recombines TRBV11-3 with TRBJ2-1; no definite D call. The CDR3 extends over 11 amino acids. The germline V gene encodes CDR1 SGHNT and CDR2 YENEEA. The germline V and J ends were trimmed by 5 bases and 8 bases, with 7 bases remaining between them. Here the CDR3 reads CASSPRYEQFF. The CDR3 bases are TGTGCCAGCAGCCCTCGGTATGAGCAGTTCTTC.

The CDR3 spells CASSLTGESGYTF. CDR3 nucleotide sequence: TGTGCCAGCAGCCTGACAGGGGAGAGTGGCTACACCTTC. The chain employs TRBV11-2 and TRBJ1-2, with 8 bases lining up with TRBD1. This CDR3 comprises 13 residues. Trimming cost V 5 bases and J 7 bases; bases outside gene matches: 6. Germline V gene lookup returns CDR1 SGHAT and CDR2 FQNNGV.

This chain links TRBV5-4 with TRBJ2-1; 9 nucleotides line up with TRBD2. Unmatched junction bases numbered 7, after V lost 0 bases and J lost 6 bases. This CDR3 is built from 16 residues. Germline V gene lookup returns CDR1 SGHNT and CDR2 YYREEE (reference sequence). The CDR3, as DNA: TGTGCCAGCAGCTTGGATCTGCGGGGGGGTGGCAATGAGCAGTTCTTC. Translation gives CASSLDLRGGGNEQFF.

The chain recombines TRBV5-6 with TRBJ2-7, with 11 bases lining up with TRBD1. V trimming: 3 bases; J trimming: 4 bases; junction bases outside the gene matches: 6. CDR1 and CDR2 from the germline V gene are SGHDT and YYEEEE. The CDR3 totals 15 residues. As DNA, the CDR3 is TGTGCCAGCAGCTCCCCGGACAGGGGGCTTTACGAGCAGTACTTC. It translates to CASSSPDRGLYEQYF.

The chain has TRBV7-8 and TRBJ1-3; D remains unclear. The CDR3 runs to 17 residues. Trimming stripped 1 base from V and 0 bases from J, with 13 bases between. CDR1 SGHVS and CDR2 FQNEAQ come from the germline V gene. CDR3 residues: CASSLGSPTYSGNTIYF. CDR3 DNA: TGTGCCAGCAGCTTAGGCTCGCCTACTTACTCTGGAAACACCATATATTTT. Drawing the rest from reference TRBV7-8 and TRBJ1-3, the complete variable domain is GAGVSQSPRYKVAKRGQDVALRCDPISGHVSLFWYQQALGQGPEFLTYFQNEAQLDKSGLPSDRFFAERPEGSVSTLKIQRTQQEDSAVYLCASSLGSPTYSGNTIYFGEGSWLTVV.